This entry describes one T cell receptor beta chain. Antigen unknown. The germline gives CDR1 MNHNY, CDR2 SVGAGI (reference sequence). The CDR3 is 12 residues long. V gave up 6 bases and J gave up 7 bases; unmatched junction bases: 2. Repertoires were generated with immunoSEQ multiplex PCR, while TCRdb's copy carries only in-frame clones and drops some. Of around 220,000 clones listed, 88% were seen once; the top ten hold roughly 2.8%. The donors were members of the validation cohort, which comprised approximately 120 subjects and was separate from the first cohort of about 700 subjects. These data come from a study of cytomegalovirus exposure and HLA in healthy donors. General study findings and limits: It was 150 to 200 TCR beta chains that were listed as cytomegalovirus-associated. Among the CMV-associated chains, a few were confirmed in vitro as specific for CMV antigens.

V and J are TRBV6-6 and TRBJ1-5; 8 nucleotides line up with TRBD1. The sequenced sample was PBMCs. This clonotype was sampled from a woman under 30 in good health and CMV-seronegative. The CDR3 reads CASRQGEQPQHF. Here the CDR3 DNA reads TGTGCCAGCAGACAGGGGGAACAGCCCCAGCATTTT.